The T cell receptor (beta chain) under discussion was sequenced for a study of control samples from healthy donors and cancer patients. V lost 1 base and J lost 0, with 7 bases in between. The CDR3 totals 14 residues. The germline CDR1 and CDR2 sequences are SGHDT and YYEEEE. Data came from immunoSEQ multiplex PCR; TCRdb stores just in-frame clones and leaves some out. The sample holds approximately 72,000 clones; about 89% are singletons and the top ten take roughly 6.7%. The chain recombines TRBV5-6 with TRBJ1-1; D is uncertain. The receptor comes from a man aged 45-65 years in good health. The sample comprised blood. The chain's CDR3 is CASSLWGLNTEAFF. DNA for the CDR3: TGTGCCAGCAGCTTGTGGGGTCTGAACACTGAAGCTTTCTTT. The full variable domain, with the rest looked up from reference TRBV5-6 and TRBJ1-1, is DAGVTQSPTHLIKTRGQQVTLRCSPKSGHDTVSWYQQALGQGPQFIFQYYEEEERQRGNFPDRFSGHQFPNYSSELNVNALLLGDSALYLCASSLWGLNTEAFFGQGTRLTVV.